The clone carrying this T cell receptor beta chain was seen only a few times. With 6 bases removed from V and 0 bases from J, the gap between germline ends came to 12 bases. This CDR3 region has 16 residues. It was with 60 Vbeta and 13 Jbeta primers that the PCR ran. Assay: immunoSEQ multiplex PCR; the TCRdb copy retains only in-frame clones and omits some. The data hold 180,000 or so clones, with about 77% observed a single time. The data derive from a study of cytomegalovirus exposure and HLA in healthy donors. The TCR originated in a woman aged 25-40 years in good health and CMV-seropositive. The chain links TRBV23-1 to TRBJ2-6, with a tentative D call TRBD2 (6 bases). TRBV23-1 is an open reading frame, and its role is uncertain. Input material: PBMCs. CDR3 in DNA: TGCGCCAGCAGCAGGGAGGCAGTCTCTGGGGCCAACGTCCTGACTTTC. Its translation is CASSREAVSGANVLTF.